These 3 T cell receptor beta chains came from one sample sequenced in a study of blood T cell repertoires in COVID-19. The table came from immunoSEQ multiplex PCR; TCRdb's copy has only in-frame clones and leaves some out. The repertoire holds about 480,000 clones, with more than 75% as singletons. The specimen was PBMCs or T cells enriched from blood (not recorded which). These receptor sequences come from a woman in her forties who had recovered from COVID-19.

This clone was found a few times. CDR3 amino acids: CATRGDTGSPLHF. In DNA, the CDR3 is TGTGCCACCAGAGGAGACACGGGATCACCCCTCCACTTT. V gene TRBV24-1 combines with J gene TRBJ1-6; D is undetermined. The CDR3 is made up of 13 amino acids. With 7 bases removed from V and 10 bases from J, the gap between germline ends came to 13 bases. Per germline, CDR1 KGHDR and CDR2 SFDVKD.

The rearrangement uses TRBV20-1 and TRBJ1-6; D remains unclear. The V gene lost 3 bases and the J gene lost 0 bases, with 6 bases spanning the gap. The CDR3 loop spans 14 amino acids. From germline, CDR1 is DFQATT and CDR2 SNEGSKA (reference sequence). The CDR3 DNA is TGCAGTGCTAGTGGGAGCTCCTATAATTCACCCCTCCACTTT. Translated, it gives CSASGSSYNSPLHF.

The rearrangement joins TRBV7-2 to TRBJ1-2, with TRBD1 matching over 7 bases. Germline trimming cut 3 bases from V and 4 bases from J; bases unmatched to any gene: 5. Per germline, CDR1 SGHTA and CDR2 FQGNSA. This CDR3 contains 14 residues. The CDR3 protein is CASSLLWDSYGYTF. CDR3 nucleotide sequence: TGTGCCAGCAGCTTGTTATGGGACAGCTATGGCTACACCTTC. The variable domain in full, with the rest retrieved from reference TRBV7-2 and TRBJ1-2, is GAGVSQSPSNKVTEKGKDVELRCDPISGHTALYWYRQSLGQGLEFLIYFQGNSAPDKSGLPSDRFSAERTGGSVSTLTIQRTQQEDSAVYLCASSLLWDSYGYTFGSGTRLTVV.